The 8 T cell receptor beta chains listed next were all sequenced from one sample in a study of T-cell reconstitution after alpha-beta-depleted transplantation in children listed by TCRdb under 2016. Interpreted using the paper, the treatment or condition label stands for: allogeneic hematopoietic cell transplantation with graft depleted of TCRalphabeta T cells and CD19 B cells. Library generation was performed with PCR. TCRdb records Illumina HiSeq 2500 as the sequencer. TCR libraries were prepared with molecular barcoding, using unique molecular identifiers to normalize TCRbeta repertoire quantification. Clones were called with MiXCR by TCRdb after fastp trimmed the public reads at Q25, and only in-frame beta chains were retained. Rows with a matching CDR3 protein are joined into one entry that keeps the most common DNA and genes. The sample includes 25,000 to 30,000 distinct CDR3 sequences, with about 6.3% observed a single time. Approximately 7% of the sample goes to the ten largest clones.

The material was PBMCs, mostly from graft donor cells, obtained 180 days after TCRalphabeta/CD19-depleted stem cell transplant. All receptors derive from a male patient between 10 and 17 years old who had a stem cell transplant for acute myeloid leukemia, so the T cells may come from the graft donor.

This clonotype was observed many times. This sequence joins TRBV15 and TRBJ2-1; D is unresolved. The CDR3 loop spans 14 amino acids. V lost 4 bases and J 0 bases, leaving 7 bases between the germline ends. Germline CDR1 reads LNHNV; CDR2 reads YYDKDF (reference sequence). CDR3 sequence: CATSKPSSYNEQFF. The CDR3 DNA reads TGTGCCACCAGCAAACCGAGCTCCTACAATGAGCAGTTCTTC.

This clonotype came up many times. This chain joins TRBV28 and TRBJ2-7, with TRBD1 matching 8 bases. Per germline, CDR1 MDHEN and CDR2 SYDVKM. J gave up 5 bases and V 6 bases, and 21 bases lay outside the gene matches. This CDR3 spans 18 amino acids. CDR3 in amino acids: CASRANGLRGQDKDEQYF. CDR3 bases: TGTGCCAGCAGAGCCAACGGGTTACGGGGACAGGATAAGGACGAGCAGTACTTC.

This clonotype appeared many times. The chain employs TRBV4-2 and TRBJ1-3; D gene ambiguous. Trimming shortened V by 2 bases and J by 4 bases, and 12 bases separated the two germline ends. There are 15 residues in the CDR3. Germline V lookup: CDR1 LGHNA, CDR2 YNFKEQ. CDR3 DNA: TGTGCCAGCAGCCAACTTGGGCGAGTAGGAAACACCATATATTTT. It yields the protein CASSQLGRVGNTIYF.

This clonotype was seen ten or more times. This chain links TRBV28 with TRBJ1-4, with 7 bases identical to TRBD1. V dropped 2 bases and J dropped 14; count of bases not matched to a gene: 5. CDR1 MDHEN and CDR2 SYDVKM come from the germline V gene. The CDR3 consists of 12 residues. CDR3 region: CASSLRTGILFF. In DNA, the CDR3 is TGTGCCAGCAGTTTAAGGACAGGAATCCTGTTTTTT.

This clonotype appeared many times. Sequence at one end of the junction differs from germline and may be a read error. The V and J genes are TRBV5-8 and TRBJ1-5; D is ambiguous. Per germline, CDR1 SGHTS and CDR2 YDEGEE. This CDR3 region has 12 residues. CDR3 protein: CASSPFGGWVFF. The DNA of the CDR3 is TGTGCCAGCAGCCCATTTGGCGGGTGGGTATTTTTT.

This clonotype was picked up many times. The rearrangement uses TRBV20-1 and TRBJ2-5; TRBD1 is a possible D gene (6 bases). CDR3 length equals 14 residues. V was trimmed by 2 bases and J by 7 bases, leaving 17 bases between them. Germline V CDR1 and CDR2: DFQATT, SNEGSKA (reference sequence). The CDR3 bases are TGCAGTGCTAGACAAGAACACCTAGGGGGGACCCAGTACTTC. This encodes CSARQEHLGGTQYF.

In this sample, this clonotype turned up many times. The chain carries TRBV5-1 and TRBJ1-2; possible D gene TRBD1, 5 bases. Deletions cut 0 bases from V and 4 bases from J, with 13 bases between. Germline V gene lookup returns CDR1 SGHRS and CDR2 YFSETQ. This CDR3 is 15 amino acids long. The CDR3 reads CASSLVGTSVYGYTF. In DNA form, the CDR3 reads TGCGCCAGCAGCTTGGTTGGGACCAGTGTCTATGGCTACACCTTC.

This clonotype showed up many times. The rearrangement joins TRBV9 to TRBJ1-1, with a possible D match to TRBD1 (5 bases). Germline loops: CDR1 SGDLS, CDR2 YYNGEE. The V gene lost 0 bases and the J gene lost 6 bases, with 9 bases spanning the gap. The CDR3 runs 13 residues. CDR3 region: CASSVGGSSEAFF. In DNA, the CDR3 is TGTGCCAGCAGCGTAGGGGGGAGTTCTGAAGCTTTCTTT. The full variable domain, rest sourced from reference TRBV9 and TRBJ1-1, is DSGVTQTPKHLITATGQRVTLRCSPRSGDLSVYWYQQSLDQGLQFLIQYYNGEERAKGNILERFSAQQFPDLHSELNLSSLELGDSALYFCASSVGGSSEAFFGQGTRLTVV.